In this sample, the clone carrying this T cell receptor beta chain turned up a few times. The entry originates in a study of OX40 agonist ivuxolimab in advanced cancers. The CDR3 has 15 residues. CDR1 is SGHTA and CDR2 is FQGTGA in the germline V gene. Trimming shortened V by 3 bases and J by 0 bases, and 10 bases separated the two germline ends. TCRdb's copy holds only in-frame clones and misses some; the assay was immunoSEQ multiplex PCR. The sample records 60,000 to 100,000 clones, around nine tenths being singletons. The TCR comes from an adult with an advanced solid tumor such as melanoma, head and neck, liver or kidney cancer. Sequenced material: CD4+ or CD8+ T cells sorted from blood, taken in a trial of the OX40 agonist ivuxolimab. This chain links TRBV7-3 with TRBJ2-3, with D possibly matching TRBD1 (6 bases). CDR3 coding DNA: TGTGCCAGCAGCTTCTCAGGGGTTAGCACAGATACGCAGTATTTT. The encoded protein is CASSFSGVSTDTQYF.